This entry lists 21 T cell receptor beta chains sequenced from one sample in a study of CD8 T cells in Susac syndrome. The RNA input was about 0.5 to 1 ug, and it was reverse transcribed with random hexamers. In TCRdb, the immunoSEQ multiplex PCR reads were re-called with MiXCR into one record per CDR3 protein. This sample has under 150,000 distinct CDR3 sequences, with approximately 93% found just once. The sample consisted of CD8+ T cells from PBMCs. The receptors come from a human donor in good health.

The rearrangement joins TRBV7-8 to TRBJ2-7; D gene uncertain. In germline, CDR1 is SGHVS, CDR2 FQNEAQ. V lost 5 bases to trimming and J lost 0 bases, with 17 bases between them. This CDR3 is 16 amino acids long. CDR3 sequence reads: CASSQPELGSSYEQYF. In DNA, the CDR3 is TGTGCCAGCAGCCAGCCCGAGTTGGGTAGCTCCTACGAGCAGTACTTC.

The genes are TRBV4-3 and TRBJ2-1; a weak D match, TRBD2 (5 bases). Trimming removed 0 bases at V and 9 bases at J, with 15 bases between. CDR1 is LGHNA, CDR2 YSLEER, per germline. CDR3 length: 15 residues. CDR3 sequence (DNA): TGCGCCAGCAGCCAAGATCAAGGTCTAAGCGGTGAGCAGTTCTTC. Its protein product is CASSQDQGLSGEQFF.

This clonotype was picked up one time. The chain is built from TRBV11-2 and TRBJ2-7; D gene uncertain. Germline V CDR1 and CDR2: SGHAT, FQNNGV. Trimming pared 0 bases from V and 0 bases from J, leaving 9 bases between. The length of the CDR3 is 15 residues. In DNA, the CDR3 is TGTGCCAGCAGCTTAGATAGGCTTTACTCCTACGAGCAGTACTTC. Its translation is CASSLDRLYSYEQYF. The full variable domain, in which reference TRBV11-2 and TRBJ2-7 provide the parts outside the CDR3, is EAGVAQSPRYKIIEKRQSVAFWCNPISGHATLYWYQQILGQGPKLLIQFQNNGVVDDSQLPKDRFSAERLKGVDSTLKIQPAKLEDSAVYLCASSLDRLYSYEQYFGPGTRLTVT.

This clonotype was counted once. This chain links TRBV6-2 or TRBV6-3 with TRBJ2-2; perhaps TRBD1 as D (6 bases). The germline V and J ends were trimmed by 5 bases and 4 bases, with 17 bases remaining between them. Per the germline V gene, CDR1 is MNHEY and CDR2 is SVGEGT. This CDR3 is built from 16 residues. The DNA for the CDR3 is TGTGCCAGCAGTCTCTACTCAGGGGATTTCACCGGGGAGCTGTTTTTT. It yields the protein CASSLYSGDFTGELFF.

The CDR3 DNA follows: TGCAGCGCCGAGGGACAGCGTGAGCAGTTCTTC. Protein sequence: CSAEGQREQFF. The V and J genes are TRBV29-1 and TRBJ2-1, with 7 bases identical to TRBD1. V shed 7 bases and J 9 bases; nucleotides not matched to a gene: 6. Germline CDR1 and CDR2: SQVTM and ANQGSEA. This CDR3 is 11 amino acids long.

This CDR3 reads CASSPPPSGTGNEQFF. The CDR3 DNA is TGTGCCAGCAGTCCACCCCCATCCGGGACAGGGAATGAGCAGTTCTTC. This rearrangement joins TRBV7-9 to TRBJ2-1; the match to TRBD1 covers 9 bases. The CDR3 is 16 amino acids. The V segment lost 6 bases and the J segment 7 bases; nucleotides outside the gene matches: 13. The V gene's germline CDR1 is SEHNR and CDR2 FQNEAQ (reference sequence).

This chain connects TRBV27 to TRBJ1-1; D is unresolved. CDR3 size: 14 residues. V was shortened by 3 bases and J by 0 bases, with 8 bases between the two germline ends. Germline CDR1 reads MNHEY; CDR2 reads SMNVEV (reference sequence). CDR3 DNA sequence: TGTGCCAGCAGTTTTAGCGGGTTGAACACTGAAGCTTTCTTT. Its protein is CASSFSGLNTEAFF.

This clonotype came up once. The gene calls are TRBV5-4 and TRBJ2-5; D might be TRBD1 or TRBD2, each matching 5 bases. V lost 0 bases, J lost 5 bases, and 11 bases lay in between. CDR1 is SGHNT, CDR2 YYREEE, per germline (reference sequence). The CDR3 is 14 residues long. The DNA of the CDR3 is TGTGCCAGCAGCTTGGGTGGGGGAAGGGAGACCCAGTACTTC. Protein product: CASSLGGGRETQYF.

V usage is TRBV27 and J usage is TRBJ1-4; D might be TRBD1 (5 bases). The germline CDR1 and CDR2 sequences are MNHEY and SMNVEV (reference sequence). V lost 7 bases and J lost 8, with 14 bases in between. The CDR3 extends over 13 amino acids. This CDR3 reads CASTPGGGEKLFF. The CDR3 nucleotides are TGTGCCAGCACCCCTGGGGGGGGAGAAAAACTGTTTTTT.

V usage is TRBV4-2 and J usage is TRBJ1-1; D is undetermined. Trimming shortened V by 1 base and J by 5 bases, and 8 bases separated the two germline ends. The CDR3 sequence is 13 residues long. Germline values: CDR1 LGHNA, CDR2 YNFKEQ. The DNA of the CDR3 is TGTGCCAGCAGCCAAGTCCCGGGAACTGAAGCTTTCTTT. This translates into CASSQVPGTEAFF.

The chain uses TRBV7-6 and TRBJ2-7, with a possible D match to TRBD1 (6 bases). V lost 5 bases and J lost 2, with 16 bases in between. Per the germline V gene, CDR1 is SGHVS and CDR2 is FNYEAQ. The CDR3 length is 15 residues. This CDR3 reads CASSPIHRDPYEQYF. CDR3 bases: TGTGCCAGCAGCCCAATCCACAGGGACCCCTACGAGCAGTACTTC.

The chain has TRBV14 and TRBJ2-1; 9 nucleotides agree with TRBD2. CDR1 is SGHDN, CDR2 FVKESK, per germline. V shed 5 bases and J 4 bases; nucleotides not matched to a gene: 9. CDR3 size: 16 residues. This CDR3 is CASSLLAGLLYNEQFF. Written as DNA, the CDR3 is TGTGCCAGCAGCTTACTAGCGGGCCTTCTTTACAATGAGCAGTTCTTC. Looking up the rest from reference TRBV14 and TRBJ2-1 gives the full variable domain: EAGVTQFPSHSVIEKGQTVTLRCDPISGHDNLYWYRRVMGKEIKFLLHFVKESKQDESGMPNNRFLAERTGGTYSTLKVQPAELEDSGVYFCASSLLAGLLYNEQFFGPGTRLTVL.

The chain has TRBV7-8 and TRBJ2-2; possibly TRBD2 for D (5 bases). There are 13 residues in the CDR3. The germline CDR1 and CDR2 sequences are SGHVS and FQNEAQ. The germline V and J ends were trimmed by 5 bases and 7 bases, with 11 bases remaining between them. Here the CDR3 DNA reads TGTGCCAGCAGCGTTGGCGGGTTCGGGGAGCTGTTTTTT. Its protein product is CASSVGGFGELFF.

V and J are TRBV29-1 and TRBJ2-2; perhaps TRBD2 as D (6 bases). CDR3 length: 14 residues. V gave up 6 bases and J gave up 1 base, with 12 bases separating them. The germline CDR1 and CDR2 sequences are SQVTM and ANQGSEA. DNA of the CDR3: TGCAGCGTCCCGCGGGGAGGGAACACCGGGGAGCTGTTTTTT. Translating it yields CSVPRGGNTGELFF.

The gene calls are TRBV6-4 and TRBJ2-1, with 8 bases that match TRBD2. The CDR3 runs 17 residues. V was pared by 5 bases and J by 5 bases, with 14 bases of the junction left unmatched. In germline, CDR1 is MRHNA, CDR2 SNTAGT. The CDR3 reads CASSPALAEGLHNEQFF. CDR3 in DNA: TGTGCCAGCAGTCCCGCACTAGCGGAGGGGCTTCACAATGAGCAGTTCTTC.

The chain combines TRBV9 with TRBJ2-1, with TRBD2 identical over 9 bases. There are 13 residues in the CDR3. Per germline, CDR1 SGDLS and CDR2 YYNGEE. J was trimmed by 8 bases and V by 3 bases; bases with no gene match: 3. The CDR3: CASSAGLADEQFF. The CDR3 coding sequence is TGTGCCAGCAGCGCGGGACTAGCCGATGAGCAGTTCTTC.

The chain carries TRBV30 and TRBJ2-7, with D possibly matching TRBD1 (6 bases). Trimming left V 1 base short and J 3 bases short, with 13 bases between. Germline V lookup: CDR1 GTSNPN, CDR2 SVGIG (reference sequence). The CDR3 covers 14 residues. This CDR3 is CAWSDTQGFYEQYF. The CDR3 DNA sequence: TGTGCCTGGAGTGACACACAGGGTTTCTACGAGCAGTACTTC.

V usage is TRBV29-1 and J usage is TRBJ2-7; D call uncertain. CDR3 length equals 13 residues. The germline V and J ends were trimmed by 6 bases and 0 bases, with 12 bases remaining between them. Germline V gene sequence: CDR1 SQVTM, CDR2 ANQGSEA. CDR3 residues: CSVSLTDSYEQYF. The CDR3 DNA reads TGCAGCGTCTCGCTGACGGACTCCTACGAGCAGTACTTC.

The rearrangement uses TRBV9 and TRBJ1-2; no clear D gene. This CDR3 has 13 residues. Germline CDR1 is SGDLS and CDR2 is YYNGEE. The V end was cut by 0 bases, the J end by 8 bases, with 11 bases between. The CDR3 region has the DNA TGTGCCAGCAGCGTAGGAGGGCTTGAGGGCTACACCTTC. This translates into CASSVGGLEGYTF.

This chain joins TRBV15 and TRBJ1-5; possible D gene TRBD1, 5 bases. The V and J ends lost 1 base and 6 bases respectively, with 10 bases between them. Germline CDR1 and CDR2: LNHNV and YYDKDF (reference sequence). The CDR3 totals 14 residues. The CDR3 sequence: CATSRGREGQPQHF. Here the CDR3 DNA reads TGTGCCACCAGCAGAGGCAGGGAGGGTCAGCCCCAGCATTTT.

This chain uses TRBV20-1 with TRBJ2-7; D unresolved. The V gene lost 2 bases and the J gene lost 1 base, with 9 bases spanning the gap. The germline V gene has CDR1 DFQATT and CDR2 SNEGSKA (reference sequence). The CDR3 runs 13 residues. The CDR3 DNA follows: TGCAGTGCTAGACTCAGGTTGTCCTACGAGCAGTACTTC. Translating it yields CSARLRLSYEQYF.